This TCR beta chain comes out of a study of T cell repertoires in cytomegalovirus infection. About the study: Well-studied HLA-B-restricted epitopes and recently identified HLA-C-restricted epitopes of CMV were both used in the study. Public signatures in TCR beta pointed to CMV infection and matching HLA type. The study, taken as a whole, reports: HLA-C-restricted CMV-specific TCR beta clonotypes were dominant in the ex vivo response. Identification of carriers of CMV plus the relevant HLA was performed using cumulative public TCR beta family frequency.

This clonotype was seen a few times. No antigen is known for it. The germline V gene encodes CDR1 LGHNA and CDR2 YSLEER. V lost 1 base to trimming and J lost 9 bases, with 7 bases between them. This CDR3 has 13 amino acids. One entry per CDR3 protein results from TCRdb running MiXCR on the reads. Among around 800,000 distinct CDR3 sequences, 32% were seen once, and the ten largest hold around an eighth. The genes are TRBV4-3 and TRBJ1-6; no firm D call. Sequencing was performed on cultured CD8+ T cells from PBMCs, taken from culture after CMV antigen stimulation. The TCR was taken from a human donor in good health (CMV status not recorded). Some clones in this sample may be carry-over from other donors' samples. CDR3 sequence (DNA): TGCGCCAGCAGCCAAGTTTCCCCTTCACCCCTCCACTTT. It translates to CASSQVSPSPLHF.